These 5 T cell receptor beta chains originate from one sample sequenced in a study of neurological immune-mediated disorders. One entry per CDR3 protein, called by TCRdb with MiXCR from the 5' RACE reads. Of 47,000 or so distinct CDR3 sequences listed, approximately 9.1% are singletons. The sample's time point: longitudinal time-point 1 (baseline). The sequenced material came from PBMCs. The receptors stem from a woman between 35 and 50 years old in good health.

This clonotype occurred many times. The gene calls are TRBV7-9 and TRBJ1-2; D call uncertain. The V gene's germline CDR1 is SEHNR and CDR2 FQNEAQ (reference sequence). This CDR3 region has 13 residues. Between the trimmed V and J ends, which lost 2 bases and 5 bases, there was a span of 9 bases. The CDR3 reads CASSLTPGYGYTF. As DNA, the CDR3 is TGTGCCAGCAGCTTAACCCCAGGTTATGGCTACACCTTC.

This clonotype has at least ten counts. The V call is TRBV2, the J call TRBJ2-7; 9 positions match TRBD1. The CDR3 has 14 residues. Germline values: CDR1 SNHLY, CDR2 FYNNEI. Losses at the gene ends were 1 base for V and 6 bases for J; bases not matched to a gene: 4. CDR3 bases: TGTGCCAGCAGTGAAGGGACAGGGGATAGCGAGCAGTACTTC. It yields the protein CASSEGTGDSEQYF.

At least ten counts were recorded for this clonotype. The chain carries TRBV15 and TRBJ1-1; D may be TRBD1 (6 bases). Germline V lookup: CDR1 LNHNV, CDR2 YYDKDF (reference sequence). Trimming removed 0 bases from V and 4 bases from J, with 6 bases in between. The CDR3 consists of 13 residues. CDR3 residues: CATSRDRGTEAFF. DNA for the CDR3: TGTGCCACCAGCAGAGACAGGGGCACTGAAGCTTTCTTT.

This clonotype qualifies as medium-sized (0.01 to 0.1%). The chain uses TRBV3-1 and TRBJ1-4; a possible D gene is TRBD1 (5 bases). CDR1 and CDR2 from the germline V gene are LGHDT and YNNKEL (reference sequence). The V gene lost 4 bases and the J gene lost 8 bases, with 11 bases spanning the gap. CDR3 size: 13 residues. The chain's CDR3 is CASSLRRGEKLFF. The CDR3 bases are TGTGCCAGCAGCCTCCGGAGGGGAGAAAAACTGTTTTTT.

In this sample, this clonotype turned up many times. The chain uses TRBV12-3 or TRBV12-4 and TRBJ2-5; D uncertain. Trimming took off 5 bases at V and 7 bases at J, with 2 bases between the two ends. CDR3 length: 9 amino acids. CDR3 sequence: CASSPTQYF. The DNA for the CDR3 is TGTGCCAGCAGTCCGACCCAGTACTTC.